The 8 T cell receptor beta chains below come from one sample, sequenced in a study of blood T cell repertoires in COVID-19. This table comes from immunoSEQ multiplex PCR, and its TCRdb copy is limited to in-frame clones, with some not included. The table shows approximately 170,000 clones, with 84% occurring only once. The sample taken for sequencing was peripheral blood. These receptors were collected from an elderly woman with COVID-19, enrolled during active disease.

This chain links TRBV6-5 with TRBJ2-7; possible D gene TRBD2, 6 bases. The CDR3 is 14 residues long. Germline V gene sequence: CDR1 MNHEY, CDR2 SVGAGI. V dropped 6 bases and J dropped 3 bases, with 15 bases sitting between them. The CDR3 DNA sequence: TGTGCCAGCAGCGGGCGGGGTTCTCACTACGAGCAGTACTTC. Amino acid sequence: CASSGRGSHYEQYF.

The rearrangement links TRBV21-1 to TRBJ2-3; the DNA was not used to check the table's D call, TRBD1. TRBV21-1 is marked as a pseudogene. This CDR3 is built from 19 residues. This CDR3 is CASKPGQGRPASSTDTQYF. The CDR3 DNA reads as TGTGCCAGCAAACCGGGACAGGGAAGGCCGGCCAGCAGCACAGATACGCAGTATTTT.

This sequence joins TRBV7-2 and TRBJ2-7; D is uncertain. The V and J ends lost 0 bases and 1 base respectively, with 7 bases between them. Per germline, CDR1 SGHTA and CDR2 FQGNSA. CDR3 size: 14 residues. CDR3 region: CASSLAQKSYEQYF. As DNA, the CDR3 is TGTGCCAGCAGCTTAGCCCAGAAGTCCTACGAGCAGTACTTC. The full variable domain, completed using reference TRBV7-2 and TRBJ2-7, is GAGVSQSPSNKVTEKGKDVELRCDPISGHTALYWYRQSLGQGLEFLIYFQGNSAPDKSGLPSDRFSAERTGGSVSTLTIQRTQQEDSAVYLCASSLAQKSYEQYFGPGTRLTVT.

The chain has TRBV6-5 and TRBJ2-1, with D unresolved. This CDR3 is 13 amino acids long. CDR1 is MNHEY and CDR2 is SVGAGI in the germline V gene. Between the trimmed V and J ends, which lost 7 bases and 4 bases, there was a span of 11 bases. CDR3 sequence (DNA): TGTGCCAGCACTCCCCCCACATACAATGAGCAGTTCTTC. Protein sequence: CASTPPTYNEQFF.

This chain uses TRBV18 with TRBJ2-5; D gene ambiguous. The germline gives CDR1 KGHSH, CDR2 LQKENI. V gave up 5 bases and J gave up 0 bases, with 4 bases separating them. The length of the CDR3 is 12 residues. CDR3 in amino acids: CASSTNQETQYF. Here the CDR3 DNA reads TGTGCCAGCTCAACAAACCAAGAGACCCAGTACTTC.

The chain recombines TRBV24-1 with TRBJ1-5; tentative D call: TRBD1 (5 bases). Trimming shortened V by 4 bases and J by 7 bases, and 10 bases separated the two germline ends. Germline CDR1 KGHDR, CDR2 SFDVKD. There are 13 residues in the CDR3. CDR3 region: CATSERGRQPQHF. The DNA of the CDR3 is TGTGCCACCAGTGAAAGGGGCCGGCAGCCCCAGCATTTT.

V usage is TRBV6-6 and J usage is TRBJ2-3; D might be TRBD2 (7 bases). V lost 7 bases and J lost 4, with 21 bases in between. This CDR3 is 16 amino acids long. CDR1 and CDR2 (germline): MNHNY, SVGAGI (reference sequence). The CDR3 region is CASTLRGAPVADTQYF. Written as DNA, the CDR3 is TGTGCCAGCACACTTCGGGGGGCCCCCGTTGCAGATACGCAGTATTTT.

The V gene is TRBV25-1, the J gene TRBJ2-1, with 8 bases fitting TRBD2. Germline CDR1 MGHDK, CDR2 SYGVNS. V trimming: 3 bases; J trimming: 0 bases; junction bases outside the gene matches: 4. The CDR3 is 16 amino acids. The CDR3 spells CASSDPTSGSYNEQFF. The CDR3 DNA sequence: TGTGCCAGCAGTGACCCCACTAGCGGCTCCTACAATGAGCAGTTCTTC. Looking up the rest from reference TRBV25-1 and TRBJ2-1 gives the full variable domain: EADIYQTPRYLVIGTGKKITLECSQTMGHDKMYWYQQDPGMELHLIHYSYGVNSTEKGDLSSESTVSRIRTEHFPLTLESARPSHTSQYLCASSDPTSGSYNEQFFGPGTRLTVL.